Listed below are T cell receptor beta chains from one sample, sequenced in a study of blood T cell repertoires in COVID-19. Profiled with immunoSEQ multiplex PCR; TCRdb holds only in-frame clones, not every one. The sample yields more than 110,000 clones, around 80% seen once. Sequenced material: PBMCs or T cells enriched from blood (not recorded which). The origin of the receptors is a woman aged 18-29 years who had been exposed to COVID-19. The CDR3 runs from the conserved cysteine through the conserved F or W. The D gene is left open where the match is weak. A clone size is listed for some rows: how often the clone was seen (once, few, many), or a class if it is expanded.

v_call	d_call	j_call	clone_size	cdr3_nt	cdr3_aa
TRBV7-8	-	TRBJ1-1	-	TGTGCCAGCAGCCCCCAGCTTACAGGGAACACTGAAGCTTTCTTT	CASSPQLTGNTEAFF
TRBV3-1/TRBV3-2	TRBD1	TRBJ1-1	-	TGTGCCAGCAGCCAAGAGACAGGGGCTGTCACTGAAGCTTTCTTT	CASSQETGAVTEAFF
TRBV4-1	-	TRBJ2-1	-	TGCGCCAGCAGCCAAGAATTAGCGGAGTACAATGAGCAGTTCTTC	CASSQELAEYNEQFF
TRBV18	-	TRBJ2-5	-	TGTGCCAGCTTGCCGGGAGTTGAACGAGAGACCCAGTACTTC	CASLPGVERETQYF
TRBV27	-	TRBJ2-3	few	TGTGCCAGCAGGCCCTCCCCCGCAGGGGATGGAGATACGCAGTATTTT	CASRPSPAGDGDTQYF
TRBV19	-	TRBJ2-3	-	TGTGCCAGTAGGCTCGCGGGGAGCACAGATACGCAGTATTTT	CASRLAGSTDTQYF
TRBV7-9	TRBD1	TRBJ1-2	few	TGTGCCAGCAGCTCCTGGACAGGGGGCGATGGCTACACCTTC	CASSSWTGGDGYTF
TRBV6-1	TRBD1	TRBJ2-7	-	TGTGCCAGCAGTGAAGCGCGTTATTGGGACAGGGTTTACGCCTACGAGCAGTACTTC	CASSEARYWDRVYAYEQYF
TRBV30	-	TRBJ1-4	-	TGTGCCTGGAGTGTACTGGGCAGGGGAAATGAAAAACTGTTTTTT	CAWSVLGRGNEKLFF
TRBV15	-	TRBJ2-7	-	TGTGCCACCAGCAGAGCTGGACACAATACCTACGAGCAGTACTTC	CATSRAGHNTYEQYF
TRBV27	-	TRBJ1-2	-	TGTGCCAGCAGCGGGAACAGGGTGACTGGCTACACCTTC	CASSGNRVTGYTF
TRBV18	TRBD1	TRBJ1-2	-	TGTGCCAGCTCACAGGCAGGGGGCTTCTATGGCTACACCTTC	CASSQAGGFYGYTF
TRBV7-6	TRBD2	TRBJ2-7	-	TGTGCCAGCAGCTTAGAACTAGCGGGAGTGTATTCCTACGAGCAGTACTTC	CASSLELAGVYSYEQYF
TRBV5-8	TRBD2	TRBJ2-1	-	TGTGCCAACACCTTCGGACTAGCGGGAGGAGATGAGCAGTTCTTC	CANTFGLAGGDEQFF
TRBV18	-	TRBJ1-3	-	TGTGCCAGCTCACCACGGCAGACTGGAAACACCATATATTTT	CASSPRQTGNTIYF
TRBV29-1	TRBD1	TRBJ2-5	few	TGCAGCGTTGAAACAGGGGCTCAAGAGACCCAGTACTTC	CSVETGAQETQYF
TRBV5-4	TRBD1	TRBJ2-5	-	TGTGCCAGCAGCCCCCAGGGGGCTGTAGAGACCCAGTACTTC	CASSPQGAVETQYF
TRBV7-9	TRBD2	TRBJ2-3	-	TGTGCCAGCACCTTAGGGACTAGCGGTGCAGATACGCAGTATTTT	CASTLGTSGADTQYF
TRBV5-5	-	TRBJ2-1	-	TGTGCCAGCAGCTTGGTCGCGGGGAACTACAATGAGCAGTTCTTC	CASSLVAGNYNEQFF
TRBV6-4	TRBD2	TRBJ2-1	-	TGTGCCAGCAGTGAAGCGGGAGGGTACAATGAGCAGTTCTTC	CASSEAGGYNEQFF
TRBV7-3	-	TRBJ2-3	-	TGTGCCAGCAGCTTAAACCCGACGACTGGACTCAGCACAGATACGCAGTATTTT	CASSLNPTTGLSTDTQYF
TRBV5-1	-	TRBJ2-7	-	TGCGCCAGCAGCTTAAGAGCCTCCTCCTACGAGCAGTACTTC	CASSLRASSYEQYF
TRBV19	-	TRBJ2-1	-	TGTGCCAGTGGGGAGACGGAGGGAGGCTACAATGAGCAGTTCTTC	CASGETEGGYNEQFF
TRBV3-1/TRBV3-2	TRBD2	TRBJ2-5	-	TGTGCCAGCAGCCAAGACCGAGGTAGCGGGAGAAGTTACGAGACCCAGTACTTC	CASSQDRGSGRSYETQYF
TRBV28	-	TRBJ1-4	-	TGTGCCAGCAGTTTAGGGGCCGAAAAACTGTTTTTT	CASSLGAEKLFF
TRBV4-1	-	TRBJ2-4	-	TGCGCCAGCAGCCAAGAAGTCACTACCGTAGCCAAAAACATTCAGTACTTC	CASSQEVTTVAKNIQYF
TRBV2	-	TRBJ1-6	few	TGTGCCAGCAGCCTAACCGGTGAAACGTCACCCCTCCACTTT	CASSLTGETSPLHF
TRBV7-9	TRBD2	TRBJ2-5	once	TGTGCCAGCAGCTTAGCGGGAGGGCCATTCAGAGAGACCCAGTACTTC	CASSLAGGPFRETQYF
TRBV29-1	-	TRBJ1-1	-	TGCAGCGTTGCCGGGACTGAAGCTTTCTTT	CSVAGTEAFF
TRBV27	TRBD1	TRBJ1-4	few	TGTGCCAGCAGTCTCGACAGGGCTGGAGAAAAACTGTTTTTT	CASSLDRAGEKLFF
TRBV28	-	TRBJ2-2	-	TGTGCCAGCAGTTCCGGACAAAACACCGGGGAGCTGTTTTTT	CASSSGQNTGELFF
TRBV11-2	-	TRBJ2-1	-	TGTGCCAGCAGCTTAGGGGCAGGGCTTTACAATGAGCAGTTCTTC	CASSLGAGLYNEQFF
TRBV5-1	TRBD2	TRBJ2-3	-	TGCGCCAGCAGCCCCCCCAGTGGGGGACGGACCGGGACTAGCGGCACAGATACGCAGTATTTT	CASSPPSGGRTGTSGTDTQYF
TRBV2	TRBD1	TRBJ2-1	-	TGTGCCAGCAGTGAATCTGGACAGGGGTACAATGAGCAGTTCTTC	CASSESGQGYNEQFF
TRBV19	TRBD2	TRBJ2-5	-	TGTGCCAGTAGTGTGACTAGCGGGAGGCCGGGAGAGACCCAGTACTTC	CASSVTSGRPGETQYF
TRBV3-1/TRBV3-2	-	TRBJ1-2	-	TGTGCCAGCAGCGTCGGAAACAGGGTTCCCCCCACCTTC	CASSVGNRVPPTF
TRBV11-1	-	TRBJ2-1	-	TGTGCCAGCAGCTTCGGCGGAGATTACAATGAGCAGTTCTTC	CASSFGGDYNEQFF
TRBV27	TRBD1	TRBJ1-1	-	TGTGCCAGCAGCCTACAGGGGAGTACTGAAGCTTTCTTT	CASSLQGSTEAFF
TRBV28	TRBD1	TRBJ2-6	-	TGTGCCAGCAGTCCGGGACAGGGCGGTACTGGGGCCAACGTCCTGACTTTC	CASSPGQGGTGANVLTF
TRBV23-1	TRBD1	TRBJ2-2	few	TGCGCCAGCAGTCAAACAAAGAGACAGGGGATAGTACGGATGACCGGGGAGCTGTTTTTT	CASSQTKRQGIVRMTGELFF
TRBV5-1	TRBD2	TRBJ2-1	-	TGCGCCAGCAGCTATACGACTAGCGGGAGAGGAAATGAGCAGTTCTTC	CASSYTTSGRGNEQFF
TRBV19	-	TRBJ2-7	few	TGTGCCAGTAGCTCACAAAGGGGCTACGAGCAGTACTTC	CASSSQRGYEQYF
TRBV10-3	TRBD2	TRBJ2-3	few	TGTGCCATCAGTGGTTCGGGGGGGCCAAGCACAGATACGCAGTATTTT	CAISGSGGPSTDTQYF
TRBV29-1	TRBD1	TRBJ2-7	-	TGCAGTACATCAGGGGGCCCGATGACCTCCGAGCAGTACTTC	CSTSGGPMTSEQYF
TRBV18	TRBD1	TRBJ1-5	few	TGTGCCAGCTCACCGGAGGGACAGCCAAATCAGCCCCAGCATTTT	CASSPEGQPNQPQHF
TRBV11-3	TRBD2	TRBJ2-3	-	TGTGCCAGCAGCCAGGCGGGGGAGAAAATGACAGATACGCAGTATTTT	CASSQAGEKMTDTQYF
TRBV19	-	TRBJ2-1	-	TGTGCCAGTAGTACGGGATCCTACAATGAGCAGTTCTTC	CASSTGSYNEQFF
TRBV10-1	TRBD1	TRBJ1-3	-	TGCGCCAGCAGAAATGGGACAGGGGGCGGCAACACCATATATTTT	CASRNGTGGGNTIYF
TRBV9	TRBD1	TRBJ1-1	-	TGTGCCAGCAGCGGAACAGGGGACGTCACTGAAGCTTTCTTT	CASSGTGDVTEAFF
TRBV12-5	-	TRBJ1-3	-	TGTGCTAGTGGTTACCCAGTCCCACACTCTGGAAACACCATATATTTT	CASGYPVPHSGNTIYF
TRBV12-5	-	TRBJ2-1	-	TGTGCTAGTGGTTTGGTACTTGAGAAGACAAACTCCTACAATGAGCAGTTCTTC	CASGLVLEKTNSYNEQFF
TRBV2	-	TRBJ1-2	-	TGTGCCAGCAGTGAACCGAGACAGACATATGGCTACACCTTC	CASSEPRQTYGYTF
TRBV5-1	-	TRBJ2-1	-	TGCGCCAGCAGCTTGATAGCGGTTGCGTACAATGAGCAGTTCTTC	CASSLIAVAYNEQFF
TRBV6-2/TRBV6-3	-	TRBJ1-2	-	TGTGCCAGCAGTTATAGGCGGACAGACTATGGCTACACCTTC	CASSYRRTDYGYTF
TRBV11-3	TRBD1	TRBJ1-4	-	TGTGCCAGCAGCCTTGGGACAGGGGCTAATGAAAAACTGTTTTTT	CASSLGTGANEKLFF
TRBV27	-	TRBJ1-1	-	TGTGCCAGCAGTTTACGAGGGATAACTGAAGCTTTCTTT	CASSLRGITEAFF
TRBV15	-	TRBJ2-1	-	TGTGCCACCAGCAGAGATCGTCGAGCGCCCAAGGATCGCGACAATGAGCAGTTCTTC	CATSRDRRAPKDRDNEQFF
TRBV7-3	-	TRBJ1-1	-	TGTGCCAGGACAGGTGAAGCTTTCTTT	CARTGEAFF
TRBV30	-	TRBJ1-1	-	TGTGCCTGGAGTCTCACAGGGGAAGCTTTCTTT	CAWSLTGEAFF
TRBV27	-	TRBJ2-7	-	TGTGCCAGCAGTTTGCGGAACGGCTGGTACGAGCAGTACTTC	CASSLRNGWYEQYF